This T cell receptor (beta chain) was captured in a study of coeliac disease. Study summary: Coeliac patients had active, refractory type I, or gluten-free-diet-controlled disease. Without high-resolution HLA typing, biased TRBV7-2 usage was examined as a proof of principle.

General study findings and limits: Control samples showed higher TRB and TRG clonality than intraepithelial and lamina propria samples in active celiac disease.

Assay: immunoSEQ multiplex PCR; the TCRdb copy retains only in-frame clones and omits some. Among around 1,600 clones, 55% to 70% were seen once, and the ten largest hold approximately 30%. Relative to its sample, this clone is large. As yet, its antigen is unknown. The CDR3 is made up of 15 amino acids. Germline V CDR1 and CDR2: SEHNR, FQNEAQ (reference sequence). Trimming stripped 4 bases from V and 1 base from J, with 13 bases between. Sequencing was performed on intraepithelial lymphocytes from the gut. The V gene is TRBV7-9, the J gene TRBJ1-1, with D possibly matching TRBD1 (6 bases). This clonotype was obtained from a woman aged 50 to 60 with celiac disease on a gluten-free diet. Here the CDR3 reads CASSSNRDRNTEAFF. The CDR3, as DNA: TGTGCCAGCAGCTCAAACAGGGATCGGAACACTGAAGCTTTCTTT.